This T cell receptor beta chain was identified during a study of PD-L1 blockade in urothelial cancer. Study background: Analyzed time points were 3 weeks (second dose) and 6 weeks after therapy began. Overall study findings and caveats: Improved survival was predicted by pretreatment blood TCR clonality below the median.

The CDR3 is 16 amino acids. Germline V CDR1 and CDR2: LGHNA, YNFKEQ. Trimming took off 0 bases at V and 6 bases at J, with 15 bases between the two ends. Of note for this clone: No antigen is known for it.

The number of samples from each patient was between 1 and 8, taken pretreatment and on-treatment. Assay: immunoSEQ multiplex PCR; the TCRdb copy retains only in-frame clones and omits some. The sample has around 100,000 clones; 91% are singletons. The sample consisted of PBMCs, taken around atezolizumab (anti-PD-L1) treatment. The chain uses TRBV4-2 and TRBJ2-1, with D maybe TRBD2 (6 bases). The receptor was isolated from a woman of 80 years or more with urothelial cancer. CDR3: CASSQDWGLASNEQFF. CDR3 sequence (DNA): TGTGCCAGCAGCCAAGATTGGGGACTCGCCTCCAATGAGCAGTTCTTC.